This T cell receptor beta chain was sequenced in a study of blood T cell repertoires in COVID-19. The CDR3 is made up of 12 amino acids. CDR1 SGHDT and CDR2 YYEEEE come from the germline V gene. Trimming took 4 bases from V and 4 from J, leaving 8 bases between them. Here immunoSEQ multiplex PCR was the method, and the copy in TCRdb shows in-frame clones only, minus some. The sample lists about 260,000 clones, around 89% occurring once. This clone was observed a single time. The source of this sequence is a woman between 35 and 50 years old with acute COVID-19. Sample: PBMCs or T cells enriched from blood (not recorded which). This chain joins TRBV5-6 and TRBJ2-5; D is uncertain. The CDR3 DNA reads TGTGCCAGCAGCCTCCCCAGAGAGACCCAGTACTTC. Amino acid sequence: CASSLPRETQYF.